These T cell receptor beta chains were read from a single sample in a study of T cell changes during pregnancy in multiple sclerosis. The table came from immunoSEQ multiplex PCR; TCRdb's copy has only in-frame clones and leaves some out. The table has about 77,000 clones, about 92% seen once; the top ten hold 2.6%. The source was peripheral blood, collected after pregnancy. Every receptor here comes from a female donor in good health, enrolled as a control in a pregnancy study. CDR3s include the opening cysteine and the closing phenylalanine or tryptophan. D genes are given only for firm matches. The size entry is marked missing in some rows and otherwise reads once, few, many or a size class.

d_gene | j_gene | abundance | v_gene | CDR3nt | CDR3aa
. | TRBJ2-5 | . | TRBV4-2 | TGTGCCAGCAGCCAAGAGAGTTTGGGGGGAGAGACCCAGTACTTC | CASSQESLGGETQYF
. | TRBJ2-7 | . | TRBV2 | TGTGCCAGCAGTGCTCACAGGGACTCCTACGAGCAGTACTTC | CASSAHRDSYEQYF
. | TRBJ1-3 | . | TRBV19 | TGTGCCAGTACCTCCTGGAGAGTGAGCTCTGGAAACACCATATATTTT | CASTSWRVSSGNTIYF
. | TRBJ2-1 | . | TRBV7-8 | TGTGCCAGCACCTCGAGGCAGGGGTCCTACAATGAGCAGTTCTTC | CASTSRQGSYNEQFF
. | TRBJ2-7 | . | TRBV5-5 | TGTGCCAGCAGCTTCACAGGTGGGAGGCTTCAGTACTTC | CASSFTGGRLQYF
TRBD1 | TRBJ1-3 | . | TRBV30 | TGTGCCTGGAATAGACAGGGGACTGGAAACACCATATATTTT | CAWNRQGTGNTIYF
. | TRBJ2-5 | . | TRBV6-1 | TGTGCCAGCAGTGATCGGGGGGCGCAGGGGACCCAGTACTTC | CASSDRGAQGTQYF
TRBD2 | TRBJ2-7 | . | TRBV5-8 | TGTGCCAGCAGCCTGGGCGCGGGAGTTCACTACGAGCAGTACTTC | CASSLGAGVHYEQYF
. | TRBJ1-2 | . | TRBV7-2 | TGTGCCAGCAGCGCGGACTTGTTTGAAGGCTACACCTTC | CASSADLFEGYTF
. | TRBJ1-1 | once | TRBV30 | TGTGCCTGGACCCCGGGAGGGGCTGAAGCTTTCTTT | CAWTPGGAEAFF
TRBD1 | TRBJ1-3 | . | TRBV14 | TGTGCCAGCAGCCATTGGACAGGCTCTGGAAACACCATATATTTT | CASSHWTGSGNTIYF
TRBD2 | TRBJ2-3 | few | TRBV7-9 | TGTGCCAGCAGCTTCCTAGCGGGTAGCACAGATACGCAGTATTTT | CASSFLAGSTDTQYF
TRBD1 | TRBJ2-1 | . | TRBV27 | TGTGCCAGCAGCCCCGGGACAGTCCCCTACAATGAGCAGTTCTTC | CASSPGTVPYNEQFF
. | TRBJ2-1 | . | TRBV4-2 | TGTGCCAGCAGCCGGCCGGATAGCTCGGATGAGCAGTTCTTC | CASSRPDSSDEQFF
TRBD2 | TRBJ2-2 | . | TRBV9 | TGTGCCAGCAGACCAGGGGCGGGAGGATTTGCCGGGGAGCTGTTTTTT | CASRPGAGGFAGELFF
TRBD2 | TRBJ2-1 | . | TRBV10-2 | TGCGCCAGCGGGACTAGCGGGGGGGTCAGGTACAATGAGCAGTTCTTC | CASGTSGGVRYNEQFF
. | TRBJ2-3 | . | TRBV5-1 | TGCGCCAGCAGCTTGGGTCAGATCACAGATACGCAGTATTTT | CASSLGQITDTQYF
TRBD2 | TRBJ2-3 | . | TRBV9 | TGTGCCAGCAGCGTAGGAGCGCGGGGGAGCACAGATACGCAGTATTTT | CASSVGARGSTDTQYF
TRBD2 | TRBJ2-3 | . | TRBV7-2 | TGTGCCAGCAGCCGCCAAGGCGGGAGGACAGATACGCAGTATTTT | CASSRQGGRTDTQYF
TRBD2 | TRBJ2-3 | . | TRBV30 | TGTGCCTGGATAGCGGGGGGGCGGGATACGCAGTATTTT | CAWIAGGRDTQYF
TRBD2 | TRBJ2-7 | medium-sized | TRBV9 | TGTGCCAGCAGCCCTATGACTAGCGGTGGGTCCTACGAGCAGTACTTC | CASSPMTSGGSYEQYF
. | TRBJ1-2 | . | TRBV5-6 | TGTGCCAGCAACAGGATGGACTATGGCTACACCTTC | CASNRMDYGYTF
TRBD1 | TRBJ2-2 | . | TRBV5-8 | TGTGCCAGCAGCTTGGCCCTCACAGGGGTTTACACCGGGGAGCTGTTTTTT | CASSLALTGVYTGELFF
. | TRBJ1-6 | . | TRBV2 | TGTGCCAGCAGTGAGGAAGGGAGGGGGACCAATTCACCCCTCCACTTT | CASSEEGRGTNSPLHF
TRBD2 | TRBJ2-5 | . | TRBV4-1 | TGCGCCAGCAGCCAACTACTAGCGGTGCGAGAGACCCAGTACTTC | CASSQLLAVRETQYF
. | TRBJ2-7 | . | TRBV19 | TGTGCCAGTAGTATAAACAGGGTGGGCTACGAGCAGTACTTC | CASSINRVGYEQYF
TRBD2 | TRBJ2-5 | . | TRBV6-5 | TGTGCCAGCAGTTACGGGCGGGAGAGCCTCCAGGAGACCCAGTACTTC | CASSYGRESLQETQYF
. | TRBJ2-7 | . | TRBV18 | TGTGCCAGCTCACCCGGAGCGGAGGAGCAGTACTTC | CASSPGAEEQYF
. | TRBJ1-1 | . | TRBV28 | TGTGCCAGCACTTCCGCCGGGATGACTAGTTTAGAAGCTTTCTTT | CASTSAGMTSLEAFF
. | TRBJ2-3 | . | TRBV6-4 | TGTGCCAGCAGCCAAATTGTTACAGATACGCAGTATTTT | CASSQIVTDTQYF
. | TRBJ1-5 | . | TRBV5-8 | TGTGCCAGCAGGCTAAAGTCAGGGGCCCAAAATCAGCCCCAGCATTTT | CASRLKSGAQNQPQHF
TRBD2 | TRBJ2-5 | . | TRBV7-2 | TGTGCCAGCAGCTTAGTAGCGGGTGGACAAGAGACCCAGTACTTC | CASSLVAGGQETQYF
. | TRBJ1-6 | . | TRBV18 | TGTGCCAGCTCACCACCGTCAGATATCAATTCACCCCTCCACTTT | CASSPPSDINSPLHF
. | TRBJ2-3 | . | TRBV30 | TGTGCCTGGGAGGGGGAAAGGGGCCCCACAGATACGCAGTATTTT | CAWEGERGPTDTQYF
. | TRBJ1-1 | . | TRBV18 | TGTGCCAGCTCACCATCGGCACCGGGGAACACTGAAGCTTTCTTT | CASSPSAPGNTEAFF
. | TRBJ1-2 | . | TRBV15 | TGTGCCACCAGCAGAGCAGAATCAGTCTATGGCTACACCTTC | CATSRAESVYGYTF
. | TRBJ1-1 | . | TRBV9 | TGTGCCAGCAGCCTCAAAACAGCAAACACTGAAGCTTTCTTT | CASSLKTANTEAFF
. | TRBJ2-3 | . | TRBV30 | TGTGCCTTTCAACTGTATACGCAGTATTTT | CAFQLYTQYF
. | TRBJ2-7 | . | TRBV11-2 | TGTGCCAGCAGCTTTACCGGGGCCTACGAGCAGTACTTC | CASSFTGAYEQYF
. | TRBJ2-1 | . | TRBV20-1 | TGCAGTGCTAGAGATCTGGCCATCGGGGTCTTC | CSARDLAIGVF
TRBD2 | TRBJ2-5 | . | TRBV7-7 | TGTGCTAGCACTCCTAGCGGGCAGCAAGAGACCCAGTACTTC | CASTPSGQQETQYF
. | TRBJ2-2 | . | TRBV7-2 | TGTGCCAGCACCCTTGGCAGGGGCAGGACCGGGGAGCTGTTTTTT | CASTLGRGRTGELFF